The 16 T cell receptor beta chains below all came from one sample that was sequenced in a study of T-cell memory formation after mild COVID-19. A single record per CDR3 protein comes from TCRdb applying MiXCR to the 5' RACE reads. The repertoire includes about 100,000 distinct CDR3 sequences, roughly a sixth of them detected once, and less than 6% sits in the top ten. Sequences were obtained from PBMCs or a T cell subset sorted from them (not recorded which). The receptors were gathered from a man between 18 and 35 years old who had mild COVID-19 (a few samples of this study predate the infection). Cell type and time point are not known.

This clonotype has more than one count but fewer than ten. The chain combines TRBV24-1 with TRBJ2-1; possible D gene TRBD1, 6 bases. This CDR3 spans 11 amino acids. Trimming took off 7 bases at V and 8 bases at J, with 8 bases between the two ends. Germline loops: CDR1 KGHDR, CDR2 SFDVKD. CDR3 nucleotides: TGTGCCACCAGAAAGGGGGATGAGCAGTTCTTC. The encoded protein is CATRKGDEQFF.

This clonotype was detected ten times or more. The chain carries TRBV7-6 and TRBJ2-5; 7 bases match TRBD1. The CDR3 sequence is 17 residues long. Trimming cost V 7 bases and J 5 bases; bases outside gene matches: 19. Germline V gives CDR1 SGHVS, CDR2 FNYEAQ. CDR3 residues: CASNHIRDRGYRETQYF. The CDR3 coding sequence is TGTGCCAGCAACCACATCCGGGACAGAGGATACAGGGAGACCCAGTACTTC.

This clonotype has only a few counts. The chain combines TRBV2 with TRBJ2-7, with TRBD1 identical over 8 bases. The CDR3 length is 12 residues. Germline CDR1 SNHLY, CDR2 FYNNEI. With 11 bases clipped from V and 0 bases from J, the junction kept 3 bases outside the gene matches. DNA for the CDR3: TGTGCCGGGGGACAGGCCTCCTACGAGCAGTACTTC. Translating gives CAGGQASYEQYF.

This clonotype was seen only a few times. V gene TRBV12-3 or TRBV12-4 combines with J gene TRBJ1-4, with D perhaps TRBD1 (5 bases). V lost 5 bases to trimming and J lost 8 bases, with 18 bases between them. The length of the CDR3 is 15 residues. The CDR3 DNA reads as TGTGCCAGCAGTCCTCGCGGAGGGGTAGTGGAAAAACTGTTTTTT. This gives the protein CASSPRGGVVEKLFF.

This clonotype turned up a few times. The J gene is TRBJ1-2, the V gene TRBV7-2; no definite D call. CDR3 length: 12 residues. The V and J ends lost 5 bases and 5 bases respectively, with 9 bases between them. Germline V gene data show CDR1 as SGHTA and CDR2 as FQGNSA. The DNA for the CDR3 is TGTGCCAGCAGCCGCCCGGGATATGGCTACACCTTC. Encoded protein: CASSRPGYGYTF.

DNA of the CDR3: TGCAGCGTGCACAGTTTTGTCCCTTTGATGAACACTGAAGCTTTCTTT. This codes for CSVHSFVPLMNTEAFF. This rearrangement joins TRBV29-1 to TRBJ1-1; D not certain. The V end lost 6 bases, the J end lost 0 bases, and 20 bases lay between the germline ends. The CDR3 contains 16 residues. CDR1 and CDR2 (germline): SQVTM, ANQGSEA.

This clonotype has only a few counts. J is TRBJ2-7 and V is TRBV5-1, with 12 positions matching TRBD1. CDR3 length: 15 residues. Germline V gives CDR1 SGHRS, CDR2 YFSETQ. V shed 0 bases and J 5 bases; nucleotides not matched to a gene: 3. The CDR3 DNA is TGCGCCAGCAGCTTGGGAGGGACAGGGGGCGACGAGCAGTACGTC. It yields the protein CASSLGGTGGDEQYV.

The chain carries TRBV7-2 and TRBJ2-3, with D possibly being TRBD1 (5 bases). The CDR3 contains 12 residues. Per germline, CDR1 SGHTA and CDR2 FQGNSA. V was trimmed by 3 bases and J by 5 bases, leaving 6 bases between them. The CDR3, as DNA: TGTGCCAGCAGCTTCCAGGGAGATACGCAGTATTTT. Translating it yields CASSFQGDTQYF.

The J gene is TRBJ1-5, the V gene TRBV18; D perhaps matches TRBD1 (6 bases). V shed 6 bases and J shed 10 bases, with 19 bases lying between them. The CDR3 has 14 residues. Germline CDR1 KGHSH, CDR2 LQKENI. DNA for the CDR3: TGTGCCAGCTCCCGGGCGGTAGGGACATACCCCCAGCATTTT. Its protein product is CASSRAVGTYPQHF.

The gene calls are TRBV5-1 and TRBJ2-6; the D gene is possibly TRBD2 (6 bases). CDR1 is SGHRS and CDR2 is YFSETQ in the germline V gene. The CDR3 length is 17 residues. Trimming removed 5 bases from V and 0 bases from J, with 15 bases in between. The CDR3: CASRVSGLLSGANVLTF. Written as DNA, the CDR3 is TGCGCCAGCAGGGTATCGGGACTTCTCTCTGGGGCCAACGTCCTGACTTTC.

The rearrangement joins TRBV6-5 to TRBJ1-2; D is unclear. Trimming took off 2 bases at V and 3 bases at J, with 10 bases between the two ends. This CDR3 region has 14 residues. Per the germline V gene, CDR1 is MNHEY and CDR2 is SVGAGI. The CDR3 DNA sequence: TGTGCCAGCAGTTACAGTCACGGACACTATGGCTACACCTTC. As protein: CASSYSHGHYGYTF.

This clonotype was seen only a few times. This rearrangement joins TRBV20-1 to TRBJ1-3; tentatively, D is TRBD1 (5 bases). This CDR3 comprises 14 residues. Germline V gives CDR1 DFQATT, CDR2 SNEGSKA (reference sequence). With 0 bases removed from V and 2 bases from J, the gap between germline ends came to 8 bases. CDR3 DNA sequence: TGCAGTGCTAGAGATCTAGGGGCTGGAAACACCATATATTTT. This translates into CSARDLGAGNTIYF.

The V gene is TRBV20-1, the J gene TRBJ2-7, with TRBD1 matching over 10 bases. The V gene's germline CDR1 is DFQATT and CDR2 SNEGSKA (reference sequence). This CDR3 spans 13 amino acids. The trim removed 8 bases at V and 4 bases at J, leaving 8 bases unmatched. CDR3 in amino acids: CSILGQGSYEQYF. CDR3 in DNA: TGCAGTATTCTGGGACAGGGGTCGTACGAGCAGTACTTC.

This clonotype was recorded a few times. V and J are TRBV7-2 and TRBJ2-1; D not resolved. Germline loops: CDR1 SGHTA, CDR2 FQGNSA. The CDR3 consists of 15 residues. Trimming pared 4 bases from V and 1 base from J, leaving 11 bases between. In nucleotides, the CDR3 is TGTGCCAGCAGCTGGACGACACCTTCCTACAATGAGCAGTTCTTC. Translation gives CASSWTTPSYNEQFF.

The rearrangement joins TRBV11-2 to TRBJ1-2; 10 nucleotides line up with TRBD1. The CDR3 spans 15 residues. Germline lookup yields CDR1 SGHAT and CDR2 FQNNGV. Trimming at V came to 5 bases and at J to 8 bases, leaving 11 bases not matched to a gene. CDR3 region: CASSPTGTGAFGYTF. The DNA of the CDR3 is TGTGCCAGCAGCCCCACTGGGACAGGGGCCTTCGGCTACACCTTC.

In this sample, this clonotype turned up a few times. The chain couples TRBV19 to TRBJ2-1; no clear D. The CDR3 totals 14 residues. Looked up from germline, CDR1 is LNHDA and CDR2 is SQIVND (reference sequence). V dropped 4 bases and J dropped 3 bases, with 10 bases sitting between them. The CDR3 protein is CASSNDGFYNEQFF. CDR3 sequence (DNA): TGTGCCAGTAGTAACGACGGATTCTACAATGAGCAGTTCTTC.